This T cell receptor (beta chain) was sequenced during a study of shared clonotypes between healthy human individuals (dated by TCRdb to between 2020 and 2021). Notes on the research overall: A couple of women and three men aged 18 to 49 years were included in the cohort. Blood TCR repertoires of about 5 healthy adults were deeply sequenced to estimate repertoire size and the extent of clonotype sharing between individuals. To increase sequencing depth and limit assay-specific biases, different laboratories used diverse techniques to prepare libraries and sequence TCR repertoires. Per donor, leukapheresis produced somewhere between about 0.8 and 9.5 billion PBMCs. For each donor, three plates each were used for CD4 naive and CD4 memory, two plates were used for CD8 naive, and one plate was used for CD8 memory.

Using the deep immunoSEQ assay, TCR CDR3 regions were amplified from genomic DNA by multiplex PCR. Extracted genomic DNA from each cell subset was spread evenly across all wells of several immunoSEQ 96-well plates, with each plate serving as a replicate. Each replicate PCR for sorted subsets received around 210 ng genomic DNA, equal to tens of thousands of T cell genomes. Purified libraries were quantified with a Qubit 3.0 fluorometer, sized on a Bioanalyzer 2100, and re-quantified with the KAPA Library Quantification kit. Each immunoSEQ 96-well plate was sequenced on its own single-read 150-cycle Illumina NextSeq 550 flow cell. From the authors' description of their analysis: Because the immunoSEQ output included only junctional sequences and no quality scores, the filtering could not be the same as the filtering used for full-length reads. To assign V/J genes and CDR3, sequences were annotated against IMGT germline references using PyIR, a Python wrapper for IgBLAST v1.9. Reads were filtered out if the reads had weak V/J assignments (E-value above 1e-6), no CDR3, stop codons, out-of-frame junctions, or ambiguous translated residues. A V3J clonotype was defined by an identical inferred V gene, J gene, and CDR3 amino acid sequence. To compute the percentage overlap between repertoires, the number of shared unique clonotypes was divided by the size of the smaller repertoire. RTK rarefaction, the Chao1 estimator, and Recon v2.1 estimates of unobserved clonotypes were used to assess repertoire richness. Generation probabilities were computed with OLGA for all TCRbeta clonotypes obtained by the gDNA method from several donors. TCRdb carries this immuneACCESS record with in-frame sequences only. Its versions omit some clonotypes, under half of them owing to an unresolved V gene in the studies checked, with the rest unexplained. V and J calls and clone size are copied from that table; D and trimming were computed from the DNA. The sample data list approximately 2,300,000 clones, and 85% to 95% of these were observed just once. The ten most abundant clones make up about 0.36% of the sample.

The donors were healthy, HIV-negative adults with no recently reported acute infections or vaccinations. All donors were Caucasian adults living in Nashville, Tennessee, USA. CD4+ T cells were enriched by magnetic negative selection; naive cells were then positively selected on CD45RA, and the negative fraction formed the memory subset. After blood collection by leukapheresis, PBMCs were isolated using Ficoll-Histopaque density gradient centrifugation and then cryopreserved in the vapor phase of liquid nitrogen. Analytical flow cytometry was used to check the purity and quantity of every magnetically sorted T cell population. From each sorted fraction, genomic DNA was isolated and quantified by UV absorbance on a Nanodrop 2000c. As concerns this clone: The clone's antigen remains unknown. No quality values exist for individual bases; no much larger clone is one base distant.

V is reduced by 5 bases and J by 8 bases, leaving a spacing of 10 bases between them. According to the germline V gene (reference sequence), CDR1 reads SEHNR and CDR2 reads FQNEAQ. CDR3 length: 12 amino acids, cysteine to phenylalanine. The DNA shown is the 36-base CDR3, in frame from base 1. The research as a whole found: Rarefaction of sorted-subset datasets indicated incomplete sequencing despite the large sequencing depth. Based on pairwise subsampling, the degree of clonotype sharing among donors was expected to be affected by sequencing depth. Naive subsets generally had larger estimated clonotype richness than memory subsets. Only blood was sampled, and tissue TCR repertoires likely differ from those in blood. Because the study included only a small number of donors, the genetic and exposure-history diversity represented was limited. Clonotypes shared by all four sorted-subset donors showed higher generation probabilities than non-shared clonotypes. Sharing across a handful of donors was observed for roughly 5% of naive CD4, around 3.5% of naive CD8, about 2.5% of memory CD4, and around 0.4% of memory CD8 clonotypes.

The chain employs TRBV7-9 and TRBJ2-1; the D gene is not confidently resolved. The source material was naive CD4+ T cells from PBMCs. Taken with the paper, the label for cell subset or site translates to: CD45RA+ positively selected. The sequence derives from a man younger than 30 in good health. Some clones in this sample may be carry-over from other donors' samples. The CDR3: CASSQHLDEQFF. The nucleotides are TGTGCCAGCAGCCAACACCTCGATGAGCAGTTCTTC. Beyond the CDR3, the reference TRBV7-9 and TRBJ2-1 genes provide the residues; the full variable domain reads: DTGVSQNPRHKITKRGQNVTFRCDPISEHNRLYWYRQTLGQGPEFLTYFQNEAQLEKSRLLSDRFSAERPKGSFSTLEIQRTEQGDSAMYLCASSQHLDEQFFGPGTRLTVL.